Included here is one TCR beta chain sequence, with context. V was pared by 7 bases and J by 0 bases, with 9 bases between. This CDR3 region has 14 residues. The germline V gene has CDR1 MNHEY and CDR2 SVGAGI. These data come from a study of blood T cell repertoires in COVID-19. TCRdb's copy holds only in-frame clones and misses some; the assay was immunoSEQ multiplex PCR. The data show 95,000 to 100,000 clones, around 87% seen once. The V gene is TRBV6-5, the J gene TRBJ2-2; D uncertain. The sequencing sample was made of peripheral blood. The sequence was obtained from a woman in her twenties or thirties with acute or convalescent COVID-19. This CDR3 reads CASTSVPNTGELFF. The CDR3 bases are TGTGCCAGCACCTCAGTACCGAACACCGGGGAGCTGTTTTTT.